This passage covers 32 T cell receptor beta chains from one sample sequenced in a study of T cell clones after liver transplantation. Sequenced by immunoSEQ multiplex PCR; TCRdb stores in-frame clones only, minus some. The data hold tens of thousands of clones, with roughly four fifths observed a single time. This specimen consisted of CD4+ T cells from blood, obtained just over 45 months after liver transplant. The receptors shown here come from a human patient who received a liver transplant. The graft donor may have given rise to some T cells.

The rearrangement uses TRBV7-9 and TRBJ1-3; D remains unclear. CDR3 size: 15 residues. The V end was cut by 4 bases, the J end by 4 bases, with 14 bases between. Germline CDR1 SEHNR, CDR2 FQNEAQ (reference sequence). As DNA, the CDR3 is TGTGCCAGCAGCTCCCGGGTGTGGGCCGGAAACACCATATATTTT. Translated, it gives CASSSRVWAGNTIYF.

This chain links TRBV5-4 with TRBJ2-1, with 8 nucleotides matching TRBD2. The germline V gene has CDR1 SGHNT and CDR2 YYREEE (reference sequence). V was clipped by 1 base and J by 3 bases; unmatched bases: 6. The CDR3 spans 16 residues. The chain's CDR3 is CASSLRAGAIYNEQFF. The CDR3 region has the DNA TGTGCCAGCAGCTTGAGAGCGGGAGCTATCTACAATGAGCAGTTCTTC.

The sample holds a few counts of this clone. This sequence joins TRBV28 and TRBJ2-1; 7 bases match TRBD2. The CDR3 is made up of 14 amino acids. Germline V lookup: CDR1 MDHEN, CDR2 SYDVKM. J lost 9 bases, V lost 8 bases, and 13 bases had no gene match. CDR3 loop: CASSTGTIRTEQFF. As DNA, the CDR3 is TGTGCCAGCTCGACCGGGACTATTAGGACTGAGCAGTTCTTC.

V and J are TRBV6-5 and TRBJ1-1, with TRBD1 as a possible D gene (5 bases). Germline V lookup: CDR1 MNHEY, CDR2 SVGAGI. The CDR3 totals 12 residues. The V gene lost 8 bases and the J gene lost 6 bases, with 13 bases spanning the gap. The CDR3 reads CASWSGFSEAFF. DNA for the CDR3: TGTGCCAGCTGGTCAGGGTTTTCTGAAGCTTTCTTT.

This clone has just a few counts. Mismatch with germline at one junction end may stem from a read error. As DNA, the CDR3 is TGTGCCAGCAGCTTGACTAGCGGGAGGGCTACCTTC. Protein sequence: CASSLTSGRATF. The chain is built from TRBV7-2 and TRBJ2-7, with 14 bases aligning to TRBD2. Germline V gene lookup returns CDR1 SGHTA and CDR2 FQGNSA. The CDR3 consists of 12 residues.

The rearrangement joins TRBV25-1 to TRBJ1-3, with D perhaps TRBD1 (5 bases). The ends were cut back, 8 bases at V and 1 base at J, with 12 bases in the middle. The CDR3 spans 14 residues. Germline V gives CDR1 MGHDK, CDR2 SYGVNS. In DNA form, the CDR3 reads TGTGCCAGCGGCAACTCAGGGTCTGGAAACACCATATATTTT. This encodes CASGNSGSGNTIYF.

The chain links TRBV10-3 to TRBJ2-4; TRBD2 aligns across 8 bases. CDR3 length: 13 residues. Germline-derived CDR1 and CDR2 are ENHRY and SYGVKD. J lost 12 bases, V lost 7 bases, and 11 bases had no gene match. For the CDR3, the DNA is TGTGCCATCAATCGGGACGGGAGGGGGACTCAGTACTTC. Translating gives CAINRDGRGTQYF.

V usage is TRBV25-1 and J usage is TRBJ2-7; D possibly corresponds to TRBD2 (6 bases). Germline V gene lookup returns CDR1 MGHDK and CDR2 SYGVNS. Trimming shortened V by 6 bases and J by 4 bases, and 13 bases separated the two germline ends. The CDR3 covers 13 residues. CDR3 bases: TGTGCCAGCAGCCAAAGGGACTTTTACGAGCAGTACTTC. It encodes CASSQRDFYEQYF.

The rearrangement uses TRBV7-9 and TRBJ2-2; TRBD2 matches 13 bases. Germline V gives CDR1 SEHNR, CDR2 FQNEAQ (reference sequence). CDR3 length: 16 residues. V gave up 5 bases and J gave up 7 bases; unmatched junction bases: 7. CDR3 residues: CASSPGLAGSGGELFF. CDR3 sequence (DNA): TGTGCCAGCAGCCCGGGACTAGCGGGATCAGGCGGGGAGCTGTTTTTT.

The V gene is TRBV6-6, the J gene TRBJ2-4; D is perhaps TRBD1 or TRBD2 (5 bases each). Between the trimmed V and J ends, which lost 4 bases and 2 bases, there was a span of 12 bases. Germline V gene sequence: CDR1 MNHNY, CDR2 SVGAGI (reference sequence). The CDR3 consists of 15 residues. CDR3 in DNA: TGTGCCAGCAGTTCCCTCCGGGGCACCAAAAACATTCAGTACTTC. Translation: CASSSLRGTKNIQYF.

The chain joins TRBV19 to TRBJ1-2; D possibly corresponds to TRBD1 (6 bases). Looked up from germline, CDR1 is LNHDA and CDR2 is SQIVND (reference sequence). The CDR3 is 14 amino acids. Trimming stripped 6 bases from V and 7 bases from J, with 18 bases between. CDR3 amino acids: CASSLRGKEGGYTF. The CDR3 DNA follows: TGTGCCAGTAGCCTCAGGGGAAAAGAAGGTGGCTACACCTTC. Supplemented by reference TRBV19 and TRBJ1-2, the full variable domain reads DGGITQSPKYLFRKEGQNVTLSCEQNLNHDAMYWYRQDPGQGLRLIYYSQIVNDFQKGDIAEGYSVSREKKESFPLTVTSAQKNPTAFYLCASSLRGKEGGYTFGSGTRLTVV.

This chain uses TRBV11-2 with TRBJ2-7, with D perhaps TRBD1 (6 bases). Trimming took off 1 base at V and 1 base at J, with 14 bases between the two ends. CDR1 is SGHAT, CDR2 FQNNGV, per germline. This CDR3 is built from 16 residues. The CDR3 nucleotides are TGTGCCAGCAGCTTAGCCTCAGGGGTCCCATCCTACGAGCAGTACTTC. Its translation is CASSLASGVPSYEQYF.

The table lists this clone with a few counts. The chain couples TRBV9 to TRBJ1-1; TRBD1 matches 7 bases. CDR1 and CDR2 (germline): SGDLS, YYNGEE. V shed 8 bases, J shed 2 bases, and the junction held 6 bases outside the gene matches. The CDR3 runs to 13 residues. For the CDR3, the DNA is TGTGCCAGAATGGACAGGAGCAACACTGAAGCTTTCTTT. Protein: CARMDRSNTEAFF. The full variable domain, its missing parts supplied by reference TRBV9 and TRBJ1-1, is DSGVTQTPKHLITATGQRVTLRCSPRSGDLSVYWYQQSLDQGLQFLIQYYNGEERAKGNILERFSAQQFPDLHSELNLSSLELGDSALYFCARMDRSNTEAFFGQGTRLTVV.

This clone was counted between two and nine times. The rearrangement links TRBV15 to TRBJ2-1; no reliable D call. Trimming took off 0 bases at V and 10 bases at J, with 13 bases between the two ends. The CDR3 length is 14 residues. Per germline, CDR1 LNHNV and CDR2 YYDKDF (reference sequence). CDR3 residues: CATSRDRASREQFF. The CDR3 nucleotides read TGTGCCACCAGCAGAGACAGAGCGAGTCGCGAGCAGTTCTTC.

The rearrangement links TRBV27 to TRBJ2-5; no clear D. The CDR3 loop spans 10 amino acids. V was cut by 8 bases and J by 6 bases, with 7 bases left in between. Germline V gene data show CDR1 as MNHEY and CDR2 as SMNVEV (reference sequence). As DNA, the CDR3 is TGTGCCAGCGGCAAGAAGACCCAGTACTTC. Translation gives CASGKKTQYF.

The CDR3 reads CASSPLSSYNEQFF. The CDR3 nucleotides are TGTGCCAGCAGTCCCCTTAGCTCCTACAATGAGCAGTTCTTC. The rearrangement joins TRBV6-5 to TRBJ2-1; D remains unclear. The ends were cut back, 5 bases at V and 0 bases at J, with 8 bases in the middle. The length of the CDR3 is 14 residues. Germline assignment: CDR1 MNHEY and CDR2 SVGAGI.

This clone was detected only once. At the DNA level, this CDR3 is encoded by other sequences in the same sample as well. The CDR3 here is CASSIVGGETQYF. CDR3 sequence (DNA): TGTGCCAGTAGTATAGTGGGGGGAGAGACCCAGTACTTC. This chain connects TRBV19 to TRBJ2-5, with D perhaps matching TRBD2 (6 bases). The CDR3 length is 13 residues. The V gene lost 1 base and the J gene lost 4 bases, with 7 bases spanning the gap. The germline gives CDR1 LNHDA, CDR2 SQIVND (reference sequence).

V and J are TRBV30 and TRBJ2-5; D call uncertain. The germline V gene encodes CDR1 GTSNPN and CDR2 SVGIG (reference sequence). The CDR3 spans 15 residues. V was cut by 5 bases and J by 3 bases, with 19 bases left in between. CDR3 residues: CAWGHGRVSKETQYF. In nucleotides, the CDR3 is TGTGCCTGGGGTCACGGGCGCGTCTCCAAAGAGACCCAGTACTTC.

J is TRBJ1-1 and V is TRBV19, with 10 bases lining up with TRBD1. CDR3 length: 14 residues. V dropped 1 base and J dropped 5; count of bases not matched to a gene: 1. Germline CDR1 and CDR2: LNHDA and SQIVND (reference sequence). Here the CDR3 DNA reads TGTGCCAGTAGTATAGGGACAGGGGGGACTGAAGCTTTCTTT. Protein product: CASSIGTGGTEAFF.

The chain carries TRBV7-2 and TRBJ1-2; no clear D. The germline V gene has CDR1 SGHTA and CDR2 FQGNSA. V was clipped by 2 bases and J by 3 bases, with 10 bases between them. The CDR3 sequence is 14 residues long. CDR3 residues: CASSLIPSDYGYTF. The CDR3 DNA reads TGTGCCAGCAGCTTAATTCCCAGCGACTATGGCTACACCTTC.

V gene TRBV27 combines with J gene TRBJ2-6; D is unresolved. The CDR3 covers 16 residues. V gave up 5 bases and J gave up 0 bases, with 11 bases separating them. The germline V gene encodes CDR1 MNHEY and CDR2 SMNVEV (reference sequence). For the CDR3, the DNA is TGTGCCAGCAGTATGACGCCTTACTCTGGGGCCAACGTCCTGACTTTC. Translation gives CASSMTPYSGANVLTF.

This chain links TRBV5-6 with TRBJ2-3; D is ambiguous. The germline V gene encodes CDR1 SGHDT and CDR2 YYEEEE. V was pared by 5 bases and J by 6 bases, with 10 bases between. The CDR3 extends over 12 amino acids. In DNA form, the CDR3 reads TGTGCCAGCAGTGGCGGAATCGATACGCAGTATTTT. Translation: CASSGGIDTQYF.

This sequence joins TRBV30 and TRBJ2-3; TRBD1 might be the D (6 bases). The V end was cut by 5 bases, the J end by 0 bases, with 18 bases between. The CDR3 extends over 16 amino acids. Germline V gives CDR1 GTSNPN, CDR2 SVGIG (reference sequence). As DNA, the CDR3 is TGTGCCTGGGGGCCCCGGACAGTTAGGAGCACAGATACGCAGTATTTT. This encodes CAWGPRTVRSTDTQYF.

The rearrangement joins TRBV7-9 to TRBJ1-4, with TRBD1 matching over 10 bases. V gave up 1 base and J gave up 5 bases; unmatched junction bases: 1. This CDR3 region has 15 residues. CDR1 and CDR2 (germline): SEHNR, FQNEAQ (reference sequence). CDR3 residues: CASSLGQGANEKLFF. The CDR3 DNA reads as TGTGCCAGCAGCTTAGGACAGGGGGCGAATGAAAAACTGTTTTTT. The complete variable domain, with remaining parts taken from reference TRBV7-9 and TRBJ1-4, reads DTGVSQNPRHKITKRGQNVTFRCDPISEHNRLYWYRQTLGQGPEFLTYFQNEAQLEKSRLLSDRFSAERPKGSFSTLEIQRTEQGDSAMYLCASSLGQGANEKLFFGSGTQLSVL.

The genes are TRBV5-4 and TRBJ2-2, with 10 bases identical to TRBD1. CDR1 and CDR2 from the germline V gene are SGHNT and YYREEE (reference sequence). This CDR3 is 17 amino acids long. The trim removed 4 bases at V and 6 bases at J, leaving 12 bases unmatched. The CDR3 sequence is CASSVAPTGGEAGELFF. The CDR3 nucleotides read TGTGCCAGCAGCGTAGCCCCGACAGGGGGCGAAGCCGGGGAGCTGTTTTTT. Variable domain in full (rest from reference TRBV5-4 and TRBJ2-2): ETGVTQSPTHLIKTRGQQVTLRCSSQSGHNTVSWYQQALGQGPQFIFQYYREEENGRGNFPPRFSGLQFPNYSSELNVNALELDDSALYLCASSVAPTGGEAGELFFGEGSRLTVL.

This chain uses TRBV18 with TRBJ2-1; 8 positions agree with TRBD2. The CDR3 is 13 amino acids. V gave up 6 bases and J gave up 8 bases; unmatched junction bases: 6. Germline CDR1 KGHSH, CDR2 LQKENI. The CDR3 loop reads CASSPRGADEQFF. CDR3 bases: TGTGCCAGCTCCCCGCGGGGGGCGGATGAGCAGTTCTTC.

V gene TRBV6-1 combines with J gene TRBJ1-1, with no clear D. Germline V gene sequence: CDR1 MNHNS, CDR2 SASEGT. This CDR3 has 12 amino acids. The V and J ends lost 10 bases and 4 bases respectively, with 13 bases between them. CDR3 nucleotides: TGTGCCACCCTCCGGGTAGGCACTGAAGCTTTCTTT. This encodes CATLRVGTEAFF.

The CDR3 coding sequence is TGCGCCAGCAGCTTTGAGGGCCTGAACACCGGGGAGCTGTTTTTT. It is translated as CASSFEGLNTGELFF. The chain joins TRBV5-1 to TRBJ2-2, with a weak D call TRBD2 (5 bases). V was shortened by 2 bases and J by 1 base, with 9 bases between the two germline ends. In germline, CDR1 is SGHRS, CDR2 YFSETQ. This CDR3 has 15 residues.

This chain connects TRBV5-1 to TRBJ2-5; D assignment may be TRBD1 or TRBD2 (6 bases each). CDR3 length equals 17 residues. Germline CDR1 and CDR2: SGHRS and YFSETQ. Trimming left V 3 bases short and J 2 bases short, with 20 bases between. CDR3 protein: CASSWGPTGGPQETQYF. DNA for the CDR3: TGCGCCAGCAGCTGGGGGCCGACAGGAGGGCCACAAGAGACCCAGTACTTC. Full variable domain (rest looked up from reference TRBV5-1 and TRBJ2-5): KAGVTQTPRYLIKTRGQQVTLSCSPISGHRSVSWYQQTPGQGLQFLFEYFSETQRNKGNFPGRFSGRQFSNSRSEMNVSTLELGDSALYLCASSWGPTGGPQETQYFGPGTRLLVL.

This clone was observed a handful of times. CDR3 sequence reads: CASSSGDGQETQYF. In nucleotides, the CDR3 is TGTGCCAGCAGTTCGGGCGACGGCCAAGAGACCCAGTACTTC. The chain combines TRBV5-5 with TRBJ2-5; D is ambiguous. Germline CDR1 SGHKS, CDR2 YYEKEE (reference sequence). The CDR3 covers 14 residues. V was cut by 5 bases and J by 1 base, with 12 bases left in between.

This chain uses TRBV7-2 with TRBJ1-2; D is unclear. The CDR3 extends over 13 amino acids. V shed 4 bases and J shed 6 bases, with 12 bases lying between them. CDR1 is SGHTA, CDR2 FQGNSA, per germline. Here the CDR3 DNA reads TGTGCCAGCAGCTCATATATTTCGGATGGCTACACCTTC. The encoded protein is CASSSYISDGYTF.

For this clone: Other nucleotide sequences in the sample specify the same CDR3. The gene calls are TRBV28 and TRBJ1-2, with D tentatively TRBD1 (5 bases). The CDR3 is 12 amino acids. Looked up from germline, CDR1 is MDHEN and CDR2 is SYDVKM. The V gene lost 5 bases and the J gene lost 3 bases, with 7 bases spanning the gap. The CDR3 loop reads CASSPRDYGYTF. As DNA, the CDR3 is TGTGCCAGCAGTCCCAGGGACTATGGCTACACCTTC.